This T cell receptor (beta chain) was identified during a study of cytomegalovirus exposure and HLA in healthy donors (dated by TCRdb to 2016 to 2017). For the study in its entirety: An earlier analysis of approximately 550 of the donors reported more than 250 Gb of sequence data and more than 90 million unique TCR beta sequences from about 179 million T cells. The study used immunosequencing to profile the T cell repertoires of 670 or so subjects and linked those repertoires to cytomegalovirus serostatus. The genetic ancestry cluster associated with self-reported Caucasian donors included approximately 85% of the 398 genotyped donors. About 280 gigabases of sequencing data and approximately 85 million unique TCR sequences were included in an early release covering roughly 700 HLA-typed donors. Rather than using new phenotypic data, the later analysis identified candidate immune exposures from TCR beta sequences and from how often those sequences occurred across donors. To decide whether each TCR beta V gene segment behaved as functional or pseudogenic, an earlier analysis of approximately 590 of the donors relied on high-throughput TCR beta sequencing. Typing coverage differed by locus: A, B, C, DRB1 and DQB1 were typed in roughly 629-640 donors, DQA1 in approximately 520, DPA1 in approximately 610, and DPB1 in about 450. Donor age, sex, ethnicity and CMV serostatus were compiled alongside the repertoire data. Every repertoire in the discovery cohort had been generated on one and the same sequencing platform. Among roughly 400 genotyped donors of the cohort, an average of about 240,000 unique TCR beta nucleotide sequences was sequenced per donor, of which 15% to 20% were non-productive. A later genetic analysis used genome-wide SNP genotypes for about three fifths of the 666 donors, treating that subset as a discovery cohort. In addition to the first cohort of around 670 subjects, a separate validation cohort of approximately 130 different subjects was used. The study combined high-throughput TCR immunosequencing, statistical association of individual TCRs with disease status, and machine learning to predict cytomegalovirus infection status. HLA typing covered class I and class II loci at four-digit resolution. About five DR-DQ haplotypes were treated as single units for association and clustering because of strong linkage in the cohort. A later analysis re-examined previously published TCR beta repertoires from about 700 donors and added high-resolution HLA genotyping to investigate patterns of TCR occurrence. The study aimed to test whether cataloging public T cell receptors could reveal signatures of past pathogen exposure. What the work shows at the level of the full study, not this receptor alone: A later genetic analysis associated a missense DCLRE1C variant with V-gene and J-gene trimming of TCR beta chains, and an independent cohort replicated the association. A group of highly shared sequence variants was considered likely to be a technical artifact of the sequencing pipeline. Strong co-occurrence of HLA alleles, especially DR and DQ, made assigning TCR associations to individual alleles difficult. According to a later genetic analysis, donors in an Asian-associated ancestry cluster had fewer N-insertions in productive TCRs than the approximately 690-donor mean. CMV serostatus was the only immune exposure information available for the cohort. At a false discovery rate of 0.05, a later analysis linked 16,000 or so TCR beta sequences to specific HLA alleles. In the study, 150 to 200 TCR beta chains were listed as associated with cytomegalovirus. A further reported finding was that TCR beta sequences accurately predicted the HLA-A and HLA-B alleles for most subjects in the first cohort. A later analysis found that TCR association rates varied across HLA loci, with DRB1 alleles showing the most associated TCRs and HLA-C alleles the fewest. Because HLA typing was unavailable for some donors at each locus, only the typed subset was used in association tests. This cohort had only TCR beta chains sequenced, and the lack of alpha or paired-chain data limited which features could be detected. Linkage disequilibrium might explain the correlated functional status among segregating V segments, but an unknown experimental factor could not be ruled out. The authors suggested that the approach could potentially be generalized to other disease states and immunological phenotypes. About 17 rarely observed V segments, including chromosome 9 orphons, were excluded from the earlier analysis of approximately 500 of the donors because counts were too low. In a later analysis, HLA-associated TCR beta chains showed more clonal expansion and lower generation probabilities than non-associated chains that were equally common. In a later analysis, several top co-occurrence clusters were reported to appear linked to parvovirus B19, influenza, CMV and Epstein-Barr virus. Broadly in line with IMGT annotations, most TCR beta V segments showed up in productive rearrangements about 87% or about 30% of the time in an earlier analysis of 450 to 750 of the donors. In a later analysis, most CMV-associated TCR beta chains were found to appear HLA-restricted, with HLA associations seemingly driven largely by CMV exposure. Roughly uniform sequencing depth across donors was assumed in presence/absence analyses, although this assumption may not hold. Most TCR sequences were observed very rarely across donors, whereas some public TCRs were present in many individuals. In both the original and validation cohorts, the classifier was reported to diagnose cytomegalovirus status with high specificity and sensitivity. A few of the identified cytomegalovirus-associated TCR beta chains were confirmed in vitro to be specific for cytomegalovirus antigens.

The cohort was made up of approximately 700 healthy bone marrow donors. At the time of sampling, all cohort members were nominally healthy, though unrecorded immune exposures were likely present. The donor was CMV seronegative and was included in the group of 352 seronegative cohort members. Each donor provided a peripheral blood sample, and peripheral blood mononuclear cells were used for TCR beta sequencing. Genomic DNA extraction from the blood cell samples was performed with the Qiagen DNeasy Blood Extraction Kit. To prepare the library, the immunoSEQ multiplex PCR assay was applied. A mixture of 60 forward primers for TCR Vbeta segments and 13 reverse primers for TCR Jbeta segments was used in the multiplex PCR. The CDR3 region of rearranged TCR beta genes was amplified from genomic DNA with a multiplex PCR assay. On the Illumina HiSeq System, the amplified TCR beta libraries were sequenced as 87-base-pair reads. The source study handled its data this way. In a later analysis, tens of millions of unique TCR beta chains were counted across the roughly 610 repertoires, and around 11 million of these chains were shared by at least two donors. To remove PCR and sequencing errors, raw reads were error-corrected and collapsed into unique sequences using a nearest-neighbor algorithm that merged closely related sequences. To assign V, D and J gene segments, CDR3 sequences were aligned to IMGT reference sequences. Each retained sequence needed at least a six-nucleotide match to both a V gene segment and a J gene segment. A rearrangement counted as productive if the CDR3 had no stop codons and remained in frame with V and J, and every other rearrangement counted as non-productive. CDR3 was defined according to IMGT convention as the region running from the second conserved V-encoded cysteine to the conserved J-encoded phenylalanine. The earlier analysis of fewer than 700 of the donors excluded sequences that lacked an unambiguous match to a single V gene segment. In an earlier analysis of 500 to 750 of the donors, V segments were called functional above 56.7% productive rearrangements and were called segregating when the between-donor standard deviation exceeded 5%. A statistical classification framework was built for diagnosing cytomegalovirus status from the catalog of TCR beta chain sequences. In a later analysis, V and J genes were assigned by comparing TCR nucleotide sequences against IMGT/GENE-DB human TR gene sequences. A later analysis assigned CDR3 sequences and most-parsimonious VDJ recombination scenarios with the TCRdist pipeline. A later analysis defined each TCR beta chain by its CDR3 amino acid sequence plus V-gene family, and excluded reads lacking a unique V-gene family. As a way to deal with suspected cross-contamination and a sequencing artifact, a later analysis dropped roughly 620 nucleotide sequences that were highly shared and had low generation probability. In a later analysis, a clonal expansion index was calculated for each public chain from normalized within-repertoire ranks of inferred template counts. A later analysis computed generation probabilities with a VDJ recombination model fitted to out-of-frame rearrangements, and checked the results against IGoR. In a later analysis, hypergeometric tests were used to score TCR-TCR, TCR-HLA and TCR-CMV co-occurrence, with a repertoire-size bias correction applied to TCR pairs. To estimate false discovery rates, a later analysis permuted the HLA or CMV assignments 20 times. In a later analysis, co-occurring TCRs were grouped using DBSCAN, and TCRdist sequence similarity was added for clustering within HLA-allele-positive subsets. Repertoires with fewer than 30,000 or more than 120,000 public chains, plus five repertoires with anomalous nucleotide sharing, were excluded from co-occurrence clustering. Here the immuneACCESS table is served through TCRdb, limited to in-frame sequences with V and J called. Missing clones are a known gap in these copies; in checked studies unresolved V genes cover under half, and the rest lacks a known reason. V, J and clone size are those of that table, while D and trimming were read from the DNA. The table for this sample lists around 68,000 clones; 65% to 90% of them were counted only once. The ten largest clones take up about 11% of the sample.

This clone was counted once. This clone's antigen is unknown. No base quality values were provided; no much bigger clone lies one nucleotide off. The source material was PBMCs. This sequence was found in a female donor in good health and CMV-seronegative.

The nucleotide sequence reads TGCGCCAGCAGCCGCGACCAGGGGGTCGAGCAGTACTTC. This codes for CASSRDQGVEQYF. The chain joins TRBV4-1 to TRBJ2-7; TRBD1 matches 7 bases in the middle. Here V drops 4 bases and J drops 6 bases, and the junction holds 6 bases not matched to any gene. The CDR3 sequence holds 13 residues, the cysteine and phenylalanine included. The CDR3 DNA has 39 bases and is translated from base 1. The germline V gene provides CDR1 MGHRA and CDR2 YSYEKL.